These T cell receptor beta chains were read from a single sample in a study of blood T cell repertoires in COVID-19. Measured with immunoSEQ multiplex PCR; TCRdb has only the in-frame clones, and not every one. Among some 64,000 clones listed, 70% to 85% were seen once. Sequencing was carried out using peripheral blood. The receptors stem from a woman of 80 years or more with active or convalescent COVID-19. Both conserved end residues are part of each CDR3. A D gene is named only where the DNA matches it firmly. Clone sizes are given selectively: once, few, many, or a class where the clone is expanded.

.,TRBV10-2,12,.,TRBJ1-1,CASTRGNTEAFF,TGCGCCAGCACCAGGGGAAACACTGAAGCTTTCTTT
TRBD1,TRBV27,12,.,TRBJ1-1,CASGRTGTEAFF,TGTGCCAGCGGGAGGACAGGCACTGAAGCTTTCTTT
.,TRBV4-2,16,once,TRBJ2-1,CASSQGGRVAYNEQFF,TGTGCCAGCAGCCAAGGGGGGCGGGTAGCCTACAATGAGCAGTTCTTC
.,TRBV6-1,16,.,TRBJ2-1,CASSEVYTGWPNEQFF,TGTGCCAGCAGTGAAGTGTATACAGGGTGGCCCAATGAGCAGTTCTTC
.,TRBV6-1,19,.,TRBJ1-5,CASSEVMGGGYNSNQPQHF,TGTGCCAGCAGTGAAGTAATGGGGGGTGGATACAATAGCAATCAGCCCCAGCATTTT
.,TRBV20-1,11,few,TRBJ1-1,CSAKSRAEAFF,TGCAGTGCAAAGTCGCGGGCTGAAGCTTTCTTT
.,TRBV29-1,12,.,TRBJ1-2,CSVEGQNYGYTF,TGCAGCGTTGAAGGACAGAACTATGGCTACACCTTC
.,TRBV11-1,14,.,TRBJ1-1,CASTSPGLNTEAFF,TGTGCCAGCACCTCTCCAGGGCTGAACACTGAAGCTTTCTTT
.,TRBV7-2,13,few,TRBJ1-1,CASSFAGNTEAFF,TGTGCCAGCAGCTTTGCAGGGAACACTGAAGCTTTCTTT
.,TRBV2,15,.,TRBJ1-1,CASSVQGLFNTEAFF,TGTGCCAGCAGTGTACAGGGCCTGTTTAACACTGAAGCTTTCTTT
.,TRBV6-1,14,.,TRBJ1-5,CASSEGQFNQPQHF,TGTGCCAGCAGTGAAGGACAGTTCAATCAGCCCCAGCATTTT
.,TRBV27,14,.,TRBJ1-2,CASSLSSRAYGYTF,TGTGCCAGCAGTTTAAGTTCCAGGGCCTATGGCTACACCTTC
.,TRBV10-3,17,.,TRBJ2-7,CAIGGALGELINYEQYF,TGTGCCATTGGTGGGGCGTTGGGCGAACTCATCAACTACGAGCAGTACTTC
TRBD2,TRBV10-3,15,.,TRBJ2-2,CAISGLAANTGELFF,TGTGCCATCAGCGGGCTAGCGGCGAACACCGGGGAGCTGTTTTTT
TRBD1,TRBV6-1,16,.,TRBJ2-3,CASSGETGIRTDTQYF,TGTGCCAGCAGTGGAGAGACAGGGATCCGGACAGATACGCAGTATTTT
.,TRBV10-3,14,.,TRBJ2-7,CAISGSDWGDEQYF,TGTGCCATCAGTGGGTCGGACTGGGGGGACGAGCAGTACTTC
TRBD1,TRBV7-9,17,.,TRBJ1-2,CASSGGTGGKDNYGYTF,TGTGCCAGCAGCGGAGGGACAGGGGGAAAAGATAACTATGGCTACACCTTC